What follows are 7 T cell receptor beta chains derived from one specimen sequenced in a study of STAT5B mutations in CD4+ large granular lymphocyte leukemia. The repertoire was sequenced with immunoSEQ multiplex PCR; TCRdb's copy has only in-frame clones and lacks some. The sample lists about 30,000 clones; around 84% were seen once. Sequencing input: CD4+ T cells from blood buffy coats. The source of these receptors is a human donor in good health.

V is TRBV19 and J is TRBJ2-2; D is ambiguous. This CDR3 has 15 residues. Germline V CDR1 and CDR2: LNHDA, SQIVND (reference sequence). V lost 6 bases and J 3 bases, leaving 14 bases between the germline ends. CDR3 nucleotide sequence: TGTGCCAGTAGCCCTTCGGCACGGGACACCGGGGAGCTGTTTTTT. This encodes CASSPSARDTGELFF.

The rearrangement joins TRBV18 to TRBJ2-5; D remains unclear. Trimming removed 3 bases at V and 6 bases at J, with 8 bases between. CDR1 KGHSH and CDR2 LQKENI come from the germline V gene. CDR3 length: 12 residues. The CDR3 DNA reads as TGTGCCAGCTCACCTGGCGTGCAGACCCAGTACTTC. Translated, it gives CASSPGVQTQYF.

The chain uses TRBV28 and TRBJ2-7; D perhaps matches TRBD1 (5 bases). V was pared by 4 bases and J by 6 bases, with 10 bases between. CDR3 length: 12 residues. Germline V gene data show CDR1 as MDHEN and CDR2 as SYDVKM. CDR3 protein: CASSSRVREQYF. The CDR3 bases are TGTGCCAGCAGTTCCAGGGTCCGCGAGCAGTACTTC.

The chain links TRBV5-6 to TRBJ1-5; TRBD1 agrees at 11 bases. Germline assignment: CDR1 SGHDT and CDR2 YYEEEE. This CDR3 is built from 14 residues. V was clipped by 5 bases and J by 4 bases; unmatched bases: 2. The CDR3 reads CASSRDRGNQPQHF. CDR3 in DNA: TGTGCCAGCAGTCGGGACAGGGGGAATCAGCCCCAGCATTTT.

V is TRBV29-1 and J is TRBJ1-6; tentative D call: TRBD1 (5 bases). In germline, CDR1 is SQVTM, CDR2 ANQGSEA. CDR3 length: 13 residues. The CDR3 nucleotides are TGCAGTGCATCTGGGGGACCTAATTCACCCCTCCACTTT. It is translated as CSASGGPNSPLHF.

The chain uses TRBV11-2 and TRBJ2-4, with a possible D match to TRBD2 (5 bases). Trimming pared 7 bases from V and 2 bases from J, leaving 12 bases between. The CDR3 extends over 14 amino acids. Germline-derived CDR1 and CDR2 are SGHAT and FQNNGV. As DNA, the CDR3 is TGTGCCAGCAAGAAGGAGGAGACCAAAAACATTCAGTACTTC. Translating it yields CASKKEETKNIQYF.

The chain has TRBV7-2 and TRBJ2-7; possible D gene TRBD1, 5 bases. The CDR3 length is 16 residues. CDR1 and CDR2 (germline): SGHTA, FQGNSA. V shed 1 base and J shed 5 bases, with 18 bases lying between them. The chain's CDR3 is CASSLVGSRVGDEQYF. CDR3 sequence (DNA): TGTGCCAGCAGCTTAGTAGGATCCAGGGTCGGCGACGAGCAGTACTTC.